The T cell receptor beta chain described here comes from a study of shared clonotypes between healthy human individuals. Background on the study: Those who served as donors were a couple of women and three men between the ages of 18 and 49. Researchers assigned three CD4 naive, three CD4 memory, two CD8 naive and one CD8 memory plate to each donor. Overall study results and limits: Clonotype sharing among the donors was expected to vary with sequencing depth.

A word on this clone: The antigen remains undetermined.

Some clones are missing from TCRdb's copy, which holds only in-frame ones; the method was immunoSEQ multiplex PCR. The table records fewer than 850,000 clones, approximately 96% of them present only once. V lost 0 bases and J lost 6; bases outside the gene matches: 15. Germline CDR1 and CDR2: SGHTA and FQGNSA. The CDR3 has 20 amino acids. CD8 cells classed as naive were CD45RO-negative and positively selected for CCR7, excluding terminally differentiated effector memory CD45RA+ cells. The sequencing sample was made of naive CD8+ T cells sorted from blood. The V call is TRBV7-2, the J call TRBJ2-2, with 11 bases that match TRBD2. The TCR sequence derives from a man aged 30 to 39 in good health. The CDR3 is CASSLATHRRTSGRPGELFF. Written as DNA, the CDR3 is TGTGCCAGCAGCTTAGCCACACATCGACGTACTAGCGGGAGACCCGGGGAGCTGTTTTTT.